Following are 4 T cell receptor beta chains from one sample sequenced in a study of identical twins. TCRdb processed the 5' RACE reads anew with MiXCR; each CDR3 protein has one entry. There are 450,000 or so distinct CDR3 sequences in the sample; 20% to 25% occur only once, and about 3% lies in the top ten. This sample also belongs to another study, concerning T cells expressing NK-cell markers.

Sequencing used CD4+ T cells sorted from blood. The receptor set was obtained from a woman between 18 and 29 years old in good health.

This clonotype was observed a handful of times. V and J are TRBV20-1 and TRBJ2-7, with 7 positions matching TRBD2. The CDR3 is 15 residues long. CDR1 and CDR2 from the germline V gene are DFQATT and SNEGSKA (reference sequence). The trim removed 7 bases at V and 0 bases at J, leaving 12 bases unmatched. The CDR3, as DNA: TGCAGTGGACGACGAGGCGGGGGAAGCTCCTACGAGCAGTACTTC. Protein: CSGRRGGGSSYEQYF.

This rearrangement joins TRBV20-1 to TRBJ2-5, with 10 bases that match TRBD2. V trimming: 0 bases; J trimming: 5 bases; junction bases outside the gene matches: 6. The CDR3 is made up of 15 amino acids. Germline CDR1 DFQATT, CDR2 SNEGSKA (reference sequence). This CDR3 is CSAREKSSGSETQYF. CDR3 in DNA: TGCAGTGCTAGAGAAAAGTCTAGCGGGAGCGAGACCCAGTACTTC.

V and J are TRBV20-1 and TRBJ2-1, with D hard to call. Germline CDR1 DFQATT, CDR2 SNEGSKA (reference sequence). This CDR3 region has 10 residues. Trimming took off 5 bases at V and 9 bases at J, with 8 bases between the two ends. The CDR3 nucleotides are TGCAGTGCTGGGTTTAGTGAGCAGTTCTTC. The encoded protein is CSAGFSEQFF.

The rearrangement links TRBV2 to TRBJ1-2, with TRBD1 identical over 11 bases. Trimming at V came to 3 bases and at J to 8 bases, leaving 5 bases not matched to a gene. Germline V gives CDR1 SNHLY, CDR2 FYNNEI. The CDR3 runs to 14 residues. CDR3 protein: CASSERGDRGGYTF. The CDR3, as DNA: TGTGCCAGCAGTGAGAGAGGGGACAGGGGGGGCTACACCTTC.